This T cell receptor (beta chain) was profiled in a study of Tregs in tolerant kidney transplant recipients. The germline gives CDR1 SGHTA, CDR2 FQGTGA. The CDR3 is 15 amino acids. J was trimmed by 2 bases and V by 3 bases; bases with no gene match: 4. TCRdb keeps only in-frame clones here, not all; method: immunoSEQ multiplex PCR. The table lists more than 30,000 clones. In the case of this clone: Read data end 3 residues before the CDR3 end; the end is taken from the germline J gene.

The source material was CD8+ T cells from blood, sampled before the transplant. The genes are TRBV7-3 and TRBJ2-5; the match to TRBD2 covers 9 bases. This receptor was identified in a human donor who received a combined kidney and bone marrow transplant. CDR3: CASSFGLAKQETQYF. The sequenced CDR3 bases are TGTGCCAGCAGCTTTGGACTAGCGAAACAAGAGACC.